This TCR beta chain was recorded in a study of blood T cell repertoires in COVID-19. Study at large: Spain, Italy and the United States supplied samples that represented acute and convalescent COVID-19.

Enrolled through a virtual design, the participants were between about 18 and 89 years of age and came from about two dozen US areas. Each recovered donor of Cohort 3 presented with two negative PCRs, clearance, or symptom resolution. This CDR3 comprises 12 residues. Per the germline V gene, CDR1 is GTSNPN and CDR2 is SVGIG (reference sequence). Deletions cut 3 bases from V and 6 bases from J, with 11 bases between. The protocol was immunoSEQ multiplex PCR, while the TCRdb copy is restricted to in-frame clones and leaves out a portion. Of 360,000 or so clones listed, about nine tenths are singletons.

Source material: PBMCs or T cells enriched from blood (not recorded which). The chain joins TRBV30 to TRBJ1-1; maybe TRBD1 (5 bases). The TCR sequence derives from a woman in her twenties or thirties who had recovered from COVID-19. The CDR3 loop reads CAWSIAGSEAFF. The CDR3 coding sequence is TGTGCCTGGAGCATCGCAGGGTCTGAAGCTTTCTTT.